The 7 T cell receptor beta chains presented below share a single source sample, sequenced in a study of tissue T cells after allogeneic stem cell transplantation. Time point meaning: mouse harvest day 14 after allogeneic transplant. Each mouse received 10^7 T-cell-depleted marrow cells plus 10^6 splenic CD5+ T cells by tail vein. TCRdb's copy holds only in-frame clones and misses some; the assay was immunoSEQ multiplex PCR. The sample holds more than 5,500 clones, less than 55% seen once. The sequencing input was gut tissue. These TCRs come from a female BALB/c mouse given C57BL/6 T cells with graft-versus-host disease after an allogeneic hematopoietic cell transplant.

This clone came up a few times. Genes and germline are mouse. The sequenced fragment ends 1 residue before the CDR3 boundary, so the rest is inferred from the germline J gene. This rearrangement joins TRBV26 to TRBJ1-2; 7 bases fit TRBD1. The junction had 1 base not matched to a gene; V was cut back by 0 bases and J by 6 bases. CDR3 length: 13 amino acids. Looked up from germline, CDR1 is KGHPV and CDR2 is FQNQEV (reference sequence). CDR3 DNA (partial): TGTGCCAGCAGTCTGTCGACAGGGCCCGACTACACC. The encoded protein is CASSLSTGPDYT. The whole CDR3 region reads CASSLSTGPDYTF.

A word on this clone: Each gene name is a mouse one. Coverage ceases 1 residue before the CDR3 finishes, and the germline J gene fills in the end. This rearrangement joins TRBV3 to TRBJ2-1, with D hard to call. Germline lookup yields CDR1 SNHLY and CDR2 FYNGKV (reference sequence). Trimming took off 5 bases at V and 4 bases at J, with 3 bases between the two ends. The CDR3 contains 11 residues. This CDR3 reads CASSAYAEQFF. The DNA read from the CDR3 is TGTGCCAGCAGCGCATATGCTGAGCAGTTC.

Note on this clone: Gene names refer to mouse genes. The sequenced part of the CDR3 DNA is TGTGCCAGCTCTCCCGGACAGGGGGCGAGTGCAGAAACGCTGTAT. Its protein product is CASSPGQGASAETLY. In full, the CDR3 reads CASSPGQGASAETLYF. This chain connects TRBV12-1 to TRBJ2-3; TRBD1 matches 11 bases. Read coverage stops 1 residue before the CDR3 terminus; the germline J gene supplies the remainder. The CDR3 covers 16 residues. Germline V gene sequence: CDR1 SGHSN, CDR2 HYEKVE. The V segment lost 2 bases and the J segment 0 bases; nucleotides outside the gene matches: 3.

Turning to this clone: The gene symbols are mouse symbols. The CDR3 end falls 1 residue outside the read, so it is completed with the germline J gene. The J gene is TRBJ2-4, the V gene TRBV12-2, with 14 bases matching TRBD2. In germline, CDR1 is SGHLS, CDR2 HYDKME. The V gene end was trimmed by 4 bases and the J gene end by 3 bases; junction bases not matched to a gene: 5. The CDR3 is 16 residues long. The DNA read from the CDR3 is TGTGCCAGCTCCCCGGGACTGGGGGGGCGCCAAAACACCTTGTAC. Translating it yields CASSPGLGGRQNTLY. The entire CDR3 reads CASSPGLGGRQNTLYF.

This clone appeared a few times. Genes here carry mouse names. From the germline J gene comes the end of the CDR3, since the read stops 1 residue before it. The chain combines TRBV3 with TRBJ2-7; D may be TRBD1 (5 bases). The CDR3 totals 14 residues. Germline CDR1 reads SNHLY; CDR2 reads FYNGKV (reference sequence). Trimming removed 5 bases at V and 0 bases at J, with 11 bases between. CDR3 loop: CASSPRQSSYEQYF. CDR3 bases read: TGTGCCAGCAGCCCTCGACAGAGCTCCTATGAACAGTAC.

Worth noting for this clone: The gene names here belong to mouse. The read halts 1 residue ahead of the CDR3 end, with the missing end drawn from the germline J gene. The chain recombines TRBV1 with TRBJ1-4, with 7 bases lining up with TRBD1. The CDR3 length is 15 residues. Germline trimming cut 1 base from V and 3 bases from J; bases unmatched to any gene: 2. CDR1 and CDR2 (germline): NSQYPW, LRSPGD (reference sequence). Here the CDR3 reads CTCSAAGGANERLFF. The covered CDR3 bases are TGCACCTGCAGTGCAGCAGGGGGGGCCAACGAAAGATTATTT.

Note on this clone: Here the gene names and germline are mouse. The read comes to an end 1 residue before the CDR3 does, leaving the germline J gene to fill in the end. This chain joins TRBV12-1 and TRBJ2-2; D possibly corresponds to TRBD2 (6 bases). V lost 0 bases and J 3 bases, leaving 10 bases between the germline ends. The CDR3 spans 15 residues. Germline V gene sequence: CDR1 SGHSN, CDR2 HYEKVE. The CDR3 loop reads CASSLGWGHTGQLYF. The DNA read from the CDR3 is TGTGCCAGCTCTCTCGGCTGGGGTCACACCGGGCAGCTCTAC.